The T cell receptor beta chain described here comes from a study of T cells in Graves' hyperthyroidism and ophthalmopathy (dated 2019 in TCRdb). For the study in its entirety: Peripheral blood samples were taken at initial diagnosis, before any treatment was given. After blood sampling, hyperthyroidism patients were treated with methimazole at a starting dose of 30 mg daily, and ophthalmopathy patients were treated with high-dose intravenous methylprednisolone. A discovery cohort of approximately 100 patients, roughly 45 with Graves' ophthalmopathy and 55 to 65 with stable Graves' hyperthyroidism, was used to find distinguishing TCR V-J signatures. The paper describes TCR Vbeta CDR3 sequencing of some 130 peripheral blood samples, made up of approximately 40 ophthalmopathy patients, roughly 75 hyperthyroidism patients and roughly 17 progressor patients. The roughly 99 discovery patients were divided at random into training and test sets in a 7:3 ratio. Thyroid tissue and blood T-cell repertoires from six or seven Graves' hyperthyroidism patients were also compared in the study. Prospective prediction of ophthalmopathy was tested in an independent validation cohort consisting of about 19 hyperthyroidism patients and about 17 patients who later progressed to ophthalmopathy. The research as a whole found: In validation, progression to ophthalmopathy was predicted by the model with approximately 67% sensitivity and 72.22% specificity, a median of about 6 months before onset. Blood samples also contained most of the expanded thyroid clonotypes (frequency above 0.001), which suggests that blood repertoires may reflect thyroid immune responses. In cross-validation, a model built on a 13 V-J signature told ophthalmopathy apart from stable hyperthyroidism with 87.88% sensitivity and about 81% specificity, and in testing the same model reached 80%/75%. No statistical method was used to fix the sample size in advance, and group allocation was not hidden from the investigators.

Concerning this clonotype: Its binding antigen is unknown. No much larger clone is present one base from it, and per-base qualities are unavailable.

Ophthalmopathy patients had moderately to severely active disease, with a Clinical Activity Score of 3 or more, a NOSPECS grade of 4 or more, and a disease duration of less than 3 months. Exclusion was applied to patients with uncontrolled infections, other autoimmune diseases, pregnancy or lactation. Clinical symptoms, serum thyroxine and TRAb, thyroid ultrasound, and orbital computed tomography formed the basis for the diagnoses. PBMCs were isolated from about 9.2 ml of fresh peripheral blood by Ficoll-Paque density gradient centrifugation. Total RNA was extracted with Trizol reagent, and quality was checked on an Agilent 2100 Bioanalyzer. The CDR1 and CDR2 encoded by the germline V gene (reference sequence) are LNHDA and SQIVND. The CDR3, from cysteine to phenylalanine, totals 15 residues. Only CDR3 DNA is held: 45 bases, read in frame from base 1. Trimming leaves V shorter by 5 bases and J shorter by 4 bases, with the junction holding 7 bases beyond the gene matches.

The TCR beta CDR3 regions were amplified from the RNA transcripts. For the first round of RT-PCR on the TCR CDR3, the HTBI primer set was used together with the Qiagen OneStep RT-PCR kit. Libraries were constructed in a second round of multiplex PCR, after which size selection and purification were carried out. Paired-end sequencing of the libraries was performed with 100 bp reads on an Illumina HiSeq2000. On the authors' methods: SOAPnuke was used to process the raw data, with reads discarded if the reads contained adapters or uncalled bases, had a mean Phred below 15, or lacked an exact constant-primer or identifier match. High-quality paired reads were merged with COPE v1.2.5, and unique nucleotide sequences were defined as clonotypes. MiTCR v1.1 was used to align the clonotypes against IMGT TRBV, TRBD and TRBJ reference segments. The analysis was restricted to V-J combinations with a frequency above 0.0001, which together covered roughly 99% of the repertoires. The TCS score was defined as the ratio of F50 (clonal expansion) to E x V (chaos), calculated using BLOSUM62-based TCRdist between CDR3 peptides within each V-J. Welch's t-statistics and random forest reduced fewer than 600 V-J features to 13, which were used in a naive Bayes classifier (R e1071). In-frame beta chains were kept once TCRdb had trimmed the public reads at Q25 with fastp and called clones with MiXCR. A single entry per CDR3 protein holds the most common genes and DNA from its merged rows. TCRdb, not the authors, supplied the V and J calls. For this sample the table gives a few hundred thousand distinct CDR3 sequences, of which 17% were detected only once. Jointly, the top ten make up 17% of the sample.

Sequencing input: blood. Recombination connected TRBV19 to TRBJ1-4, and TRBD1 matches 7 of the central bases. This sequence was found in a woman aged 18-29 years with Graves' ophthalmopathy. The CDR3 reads CASSPAGQRNEKLFF. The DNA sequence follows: TGTGCCAGTAGTCCGGCGGGACAGCGTAATGAAAAACTGTTTTTT. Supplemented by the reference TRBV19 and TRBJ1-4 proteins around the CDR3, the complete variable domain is DGGITQSPKYLFRKEGQNVTLSCEQNLNHDAMYWYRQDPGQGLRLIYYSQIVNDFQKGDIAEGYSVSREKKESFPLTVTSAQKNPTAFYLCASSPAGQRNEKLFFGSGTQLSVL.